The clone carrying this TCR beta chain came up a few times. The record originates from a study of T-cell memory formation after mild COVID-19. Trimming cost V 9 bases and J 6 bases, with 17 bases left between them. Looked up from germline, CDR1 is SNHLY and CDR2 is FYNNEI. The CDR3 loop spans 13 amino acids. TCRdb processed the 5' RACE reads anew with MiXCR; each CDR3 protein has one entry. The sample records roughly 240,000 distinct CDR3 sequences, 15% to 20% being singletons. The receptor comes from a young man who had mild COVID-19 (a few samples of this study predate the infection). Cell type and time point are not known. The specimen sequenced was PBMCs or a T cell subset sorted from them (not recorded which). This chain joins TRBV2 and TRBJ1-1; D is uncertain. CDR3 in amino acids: CASGREGTSEAFF. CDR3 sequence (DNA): TGTGCCAGTGGGCGTGAGGGCACATCTGAAGCTTTCTTT.